The sequence of this T cell receptor (beta chain) was determined in a study of blood T cell repertoires in COVID-19. Study information: Nucleic acid was either cDNA or gDNA, and it came from T cells, B-cell-depleted T cells, or PBMCs.

CDR1 and CDR2 from the germline V gene are MNHNS and SASEGT. The CDR3 totals 15 residues. V shed 1 base and J 6 bases; nucleotides not matched to a gene: 8. Seattle's cohort entered during active infection and was followed longitudinally. Assay: immunoSEQ multiplex PCR; the TCRdb copy retains only in-frame clones and omits some. The sample yields roughly 150,000 clones, 80% to 90% seen once. The genes are TRBV6-1 and TRBJ1-2, with 7 bases identical to TRBD1. Sequenced sample: peripheral blood. This TCR came from an older woman with COVID-19, enrolled during active disease. The CDR3 here is CASSEGRGPGDGYTF. CDR3 sequence (DNA): TGTGCCAGCAGTGAAGGGAGGGGGCCAGGGGATGGCTACACCTTC.